One and the same sample provided the 4 T cell receptor beta chains below, sequenced in a study of cytomegalovirus exposure and HLA in healthy donors. The PCR had 60 Vbeta and 13 Jbeta primers. Measured with immunoSEQ multiplex PCR; TCRdb has only the in-frame clones, and not every one. This table holds 150,000 to 200,000 clones, under 80% found once. Input material: PBMCs. The receptors derive from a young woman in good health and CMV-seropositive.

V usage is TRBV7-3 and J usage is TRBJ2-2, with 7 bases lining up with TRBD1. Germline V lookup: CDR1 SGHTA, CDR2 FQGTGA. The CDR3 spans 16 residues. J was trimmed by 3 bases and V by 2 bases; bases with no gene match: 6. The chain's CDR3 is CASSLLGGADTGELFF. The DNA of the CDR3 is TGTGCCAGCAGCTTATTAGGGGGCGCGGACACCGGGGAGCTGTTTTTT.

The chain couples TRBV6-6 to TRBJ1-5; 7 bases align to TRBD1. The CDR3 runs 16 residues. Germline lookup yields CDR1 MNHNY and CDR2 SVGAGI (reference sequence). V was clipped by 6 bases and J by 5 bases; unmatched bases: 13. Here the CDR3 DNA reads TGTGCCAGCAGCCTGAAGGACAGGCAATTGGATCAGCCCCAGCATTTT. Its translation is CASSLKDRQLDQPQHF.

The count of this clone is one. The V gene is TRBV27, the J gene TRBJ2-7; 8 bases map to TRBD2. Germline CDR1 and CDR2: MNHEY and SMNVEV (reference sequence). J gave up 3 bases and V 6 bases, and 10 bases lay outside the gene matches. CDR3 length equals 15 residues. The CDR3 DNA is TGTGCCAGCAGGGAATTAGCGGGGCCAATCTACGAGCAGTACTTC. Its translation is CASRELAGPIYEQYF.

The table lists this clone with a count of one. The chain recombines TRBV4-1 with TRBJ2-7; D is possibly TRBD1 (6 bases). The germline V gene has CDR1 MGHRA and CDR2 YSYEKL. The CDR3 runs to 17 residues. The germline V and J ends were trimmed by 2 bases and 0 bases, with 17 bases remaining between them. The CDR3 sequence: CASSQFPPADSSYEQYF. CDR3 bases: TGCGCCAGCAGCCAATTCCCCCCAGCGGACAGCTCCTACGAGCAGTACTTC.